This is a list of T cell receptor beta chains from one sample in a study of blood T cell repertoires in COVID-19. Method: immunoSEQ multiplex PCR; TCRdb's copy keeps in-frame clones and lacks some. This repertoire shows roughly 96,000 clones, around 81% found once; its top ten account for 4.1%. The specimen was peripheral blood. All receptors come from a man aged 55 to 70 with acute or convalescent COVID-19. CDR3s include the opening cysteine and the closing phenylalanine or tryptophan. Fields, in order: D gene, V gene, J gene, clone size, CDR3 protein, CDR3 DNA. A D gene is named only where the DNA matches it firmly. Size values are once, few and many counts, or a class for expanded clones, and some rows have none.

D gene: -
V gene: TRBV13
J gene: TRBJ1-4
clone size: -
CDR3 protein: CASSSDSAPEKLFF
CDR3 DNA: TGTGCCAGCAGCTCGGACAGTGCACCTGAAAAACTGTTTTTT

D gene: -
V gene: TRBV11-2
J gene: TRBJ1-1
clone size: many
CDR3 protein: CASSFGRGSTEAFF
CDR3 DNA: TGTGCCAGCAGCTTCGGGAGGGGCTCCACTGAAGCTTTCTTT

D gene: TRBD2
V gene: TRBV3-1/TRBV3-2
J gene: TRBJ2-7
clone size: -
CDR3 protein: CASSQVTAGGDEQYF
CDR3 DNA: TGTGCCAGCAGCCAAGTGACCGCGGGGGGGGACGAGCAGTACTTC

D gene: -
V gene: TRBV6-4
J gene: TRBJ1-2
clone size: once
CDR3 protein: CASSEYRFNYGYTF
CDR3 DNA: TGTGCCAGCAGTGAGTACAGGTTTAACTATGGCTACACCTTC

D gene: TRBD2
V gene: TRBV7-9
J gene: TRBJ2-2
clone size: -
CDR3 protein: CASSFSGRRGGTGELFF
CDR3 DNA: TGTGCCAGCAGCTTCTCCGGGAGGAGGGGAGGCACCGGGGAGCTGTTTTTT

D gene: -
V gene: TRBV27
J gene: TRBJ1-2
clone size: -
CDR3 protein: CASSLLGGLHGYTF
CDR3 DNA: TGTGCCAGCAGTTTATTGGGAGGATTGCATGGCTACACCTTC

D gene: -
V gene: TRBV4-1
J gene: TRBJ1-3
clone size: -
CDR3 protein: CASSQQGSRGNTIYF
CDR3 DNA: TGCGCCAGCAGCCAACAGGGTTCCCGGGGAAACACCATATATTTT

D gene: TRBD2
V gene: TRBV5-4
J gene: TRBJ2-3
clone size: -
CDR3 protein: CASSELAGVLTDTQYF
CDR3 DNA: TGTGCCAGCAGCGAGTTAGCGGGAGTTCTGACAGATACGCAGTATTTT

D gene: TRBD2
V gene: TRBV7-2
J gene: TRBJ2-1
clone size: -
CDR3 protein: CASSLSAGGGNEQFF
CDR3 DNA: TGTGCCAGCAGCTTGTCGGCGGGAGGGGGCAATGAGCAGTTCTTC

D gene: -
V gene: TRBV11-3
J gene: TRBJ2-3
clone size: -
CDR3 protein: CASSFEETTDTQYF
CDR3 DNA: TGTGCCAGCAGCTTTGAGGAGACCACAGATACGCAGTATTTT

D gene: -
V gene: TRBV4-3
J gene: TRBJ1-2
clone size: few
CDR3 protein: CASSQYEGRGYGYTF
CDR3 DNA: TGCGCCAGCAGCCAATATGAGGGCAGGGGCTATGGCTACACCTTC

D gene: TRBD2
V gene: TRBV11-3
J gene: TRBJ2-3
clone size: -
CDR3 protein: CASSAGLAGLTDTQYF
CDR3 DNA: TGTGCCAGCAGCGCCGGACTAGCGGGACTCACAGATACGCAGTATTTT

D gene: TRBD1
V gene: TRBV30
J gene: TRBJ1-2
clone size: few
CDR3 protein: CAWSTGTGMGGYTF
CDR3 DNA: TGTGCCTGGAGTACCGGGACAGGGATGGGTGGCTACACCTTC

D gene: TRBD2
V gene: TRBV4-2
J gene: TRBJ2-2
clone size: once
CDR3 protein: CASSQGPIAGLNTGELFF
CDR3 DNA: TGTGCCAGCAGCCAAGGCCCTATAGCGGGCCTTAACACCGGGGAGCTGTTTTTT

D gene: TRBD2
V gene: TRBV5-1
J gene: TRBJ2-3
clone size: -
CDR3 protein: CASSPGGGSTDTQYF
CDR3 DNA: TGCGCCAGCAGCCCGGGAGGTGGGAGCACAGATACGCAGTATTTT

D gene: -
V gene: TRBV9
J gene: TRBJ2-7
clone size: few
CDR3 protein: CASSRTDSRVENDEQYF
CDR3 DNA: TGTGCCAGCAGCCGAACCGACTCGAGGGTTGAGAACGACGAGCAGTACTTC

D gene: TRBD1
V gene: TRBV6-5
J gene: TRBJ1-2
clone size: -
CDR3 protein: CASSPGQGDYGYTF
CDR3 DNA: TGTGCCAGCAGTCCGGGACAGGGGGACTATGGCTACACCTTC

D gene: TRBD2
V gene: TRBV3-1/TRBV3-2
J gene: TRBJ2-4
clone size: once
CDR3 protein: CASRSGPGLVQYF
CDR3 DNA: TGTGCCAGCAGATCCGGCCCCGGACTAGTTCAGTACTTC

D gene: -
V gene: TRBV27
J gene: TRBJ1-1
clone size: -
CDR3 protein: CASSLSLNTEAFF
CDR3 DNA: TGTGCCAGCAGTTTATCCTTGAACACTGAAGCTTTCTTT

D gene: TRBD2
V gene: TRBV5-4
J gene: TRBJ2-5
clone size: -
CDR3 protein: CASSFWLAGQETQYF
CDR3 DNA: TGTGCCAGCAGCTTTTGGCTAGCGGGACAAGAGACCCAGTACTTC

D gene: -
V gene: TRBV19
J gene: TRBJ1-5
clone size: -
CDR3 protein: CASSIIAAGASQPQHF
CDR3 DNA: TGTGCCAGTAGTATAATCGCGGCGGGGGCTAGTCAGCCCCAGCATTTT

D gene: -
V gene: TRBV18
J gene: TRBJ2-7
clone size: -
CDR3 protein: CASSTGGHATYEQYF
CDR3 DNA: TGTGCCAGCTCTACCGGCGGTCACGCAACCTACGAGCAGTACTTC

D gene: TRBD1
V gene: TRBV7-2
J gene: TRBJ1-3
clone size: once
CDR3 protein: CASSLAPGQGGNTIYF
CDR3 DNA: TGTGCCAGCAGCTTAGCCCCCGGACAGGGAGGAAACACCATATATTTT

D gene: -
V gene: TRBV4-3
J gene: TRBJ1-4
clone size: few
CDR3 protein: CASSQSSGTNEKLFF
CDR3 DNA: TGCGCCAGCAGCCAAAGCTCCGGGACTAATGAAAAACTGTTTTTT

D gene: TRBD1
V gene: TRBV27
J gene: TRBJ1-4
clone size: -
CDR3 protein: CASSKRAGTGNEKLFF
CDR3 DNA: TGTGCCAGCAGTAAAAGAGCCGGGACAGGAAATGAAAAACTGTTTTTT

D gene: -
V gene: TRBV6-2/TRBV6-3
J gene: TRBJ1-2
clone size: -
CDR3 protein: CASSYNRESGYTF
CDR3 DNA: TGTGCCAGCAGTTACAACAGGGAAAGTGGCTACACCTTC

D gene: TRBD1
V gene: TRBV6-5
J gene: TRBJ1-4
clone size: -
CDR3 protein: CASSYGTGDEKLFF
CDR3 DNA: TGTGCCAGCAGTTACGGGACAGGGGATGAAAAACTGTTTTTT

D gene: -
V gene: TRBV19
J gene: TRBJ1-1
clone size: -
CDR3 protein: CASSIRVENTEAFF
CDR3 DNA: TGTGCCAGTAGTATCAGGGTTGAAAACACTGAAGCTTTCTTT

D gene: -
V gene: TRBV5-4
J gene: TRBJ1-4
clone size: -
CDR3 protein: CASSYGQIEATNEKLFF
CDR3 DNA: TGTGCCAGCAGCTACGGACAGATCGAGGCAACTAATGAAAAACTGTTTTTT

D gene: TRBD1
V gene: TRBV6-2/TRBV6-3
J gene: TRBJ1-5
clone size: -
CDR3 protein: CASSRTGGSNQPQHF
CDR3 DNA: TGTGCCAGCAGTCGGACAGGGGGTAGCAATCAGCCCCAGCATTTT